This section outlines one TCR beta chain sequence together with its context. What it recognizes is unknown. Produced via immunoSEQ multiplex PCR; TCRdb's table is partial and in-frame only. The sample carries 80,000 to 95,000 clones, roughly 91% recorded once. This sample stems from a study of graft-versus-host responses after intestinal transplantation. About the research overall: Isolated intestinal, liver-intestinal, or multivisceral transplants had been given to the recipients. Tacrolimus and steroids were given for 3 to 4 years to all recipients after anti-thymocyte globulin induction.

The germline gives CDR1 LNHDA, CDR2 SQIVND (reference sequence). This CDR3 is built from 14 residues. V was clipped by 4 bases and J by 2 bases, with 8 bases between them. Whole-study findings and limits: High graft-versus-host to host-versus-graft T cell clonal ratios marked allografts of patients with graft-donor macrochimerism. Investigators detected GvH clones in recipient marrow, with some emerging earlier in ileum or blood.

This clonotype originated in a human donor who received an intestinal transplant. The source was unstimulated CD8+ T cells sorted from spleen or lymph node cells, collected before intestinal transplant. This chain uses TRBV19 with TRBJ2-2, with D possibly TRBD2 on 7 matching bases. CDR3 residues: CASSSGGNTGELFF. DNA for the CDR3: TGTGCCAGTAGTAGCGGGGGCAACACCGGGGAGCTGTTTTTT.